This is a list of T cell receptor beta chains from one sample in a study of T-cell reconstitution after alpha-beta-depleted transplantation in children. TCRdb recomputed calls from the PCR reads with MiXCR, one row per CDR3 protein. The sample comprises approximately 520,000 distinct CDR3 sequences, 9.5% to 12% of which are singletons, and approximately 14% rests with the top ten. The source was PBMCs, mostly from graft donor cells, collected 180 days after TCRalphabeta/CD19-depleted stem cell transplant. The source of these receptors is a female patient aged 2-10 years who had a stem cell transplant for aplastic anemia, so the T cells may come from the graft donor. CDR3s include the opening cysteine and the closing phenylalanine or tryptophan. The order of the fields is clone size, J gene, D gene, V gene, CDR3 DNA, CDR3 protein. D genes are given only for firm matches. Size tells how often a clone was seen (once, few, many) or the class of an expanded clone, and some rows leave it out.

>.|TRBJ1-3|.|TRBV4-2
TGTGCCAGCAGCCAAGCCGGCGGGAGCTCTGGAAACACCATATATTTT
CASSQAGGSSGNTIYF
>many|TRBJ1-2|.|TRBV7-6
TGTGCCAGCAGCTGGGCAGGGCCCTATGGCTACACCTTC
CASSWAGPYGYTF
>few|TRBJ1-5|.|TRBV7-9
TGTGCCAGCACGTCAGGGGAGTTAGGACAGCCCCAGCATTTT
CASTSGELGQPQHF
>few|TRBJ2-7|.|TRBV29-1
TGCAGCGTTGAGGCACACTACGAGCAGTACTTC
CSVEAHYEQYF
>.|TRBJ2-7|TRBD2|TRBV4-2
TGTGCCAGCAGCCAATTAGGGCGGGAGCTGTACGAGCAGTACTTC
CASSQLGRELYEQYF
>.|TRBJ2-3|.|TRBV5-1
TGCGCCAGCAGCTTGGGACAGGTCCCTAGCACAGATACGCAGTATTTT
CASSLGQVPSTDTQYF
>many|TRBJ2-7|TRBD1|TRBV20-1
TGCAGTGCTATCAGGGGGTTAACCTACGAGCAGTACTTC
CSAIRGLTYEQYF
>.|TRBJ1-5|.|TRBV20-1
TGCAGTGCTGGCTACGGGACTCCGTTGAATCAGCCCCAGCATTTT
CSAGYGTPLNQPQHF
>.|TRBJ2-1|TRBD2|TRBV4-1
TGCGCCAGCAGGCGGGAGACGCGGAATGAGCAGTTCTTC
CASRRETRNEQFF
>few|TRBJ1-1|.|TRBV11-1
TGTGCCAGCAGCTTAGCGGCCCGTGCGCCGGACTTGAACACTGAAGCTTTCTTT
CASSLAARAPDLNTEAFF
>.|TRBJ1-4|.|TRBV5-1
TGCGCCAGCAGCTTCTTTGGGGATCAGGATGAAAAACTGTTTTTT
CASSFFGDQDEKLFF
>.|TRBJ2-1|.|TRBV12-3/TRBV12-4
TGTGCCAGCAGTTTGGTCGGTCTTGACAATGAGCAGTTCTTC
CASSLVGLDNEQFF
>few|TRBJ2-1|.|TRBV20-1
TGCAGTGCTTCCAGAACTGACAATGAGCAGTTCTTC
CSASRTDNEQFF
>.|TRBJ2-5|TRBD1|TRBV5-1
TGCGCCAGCAGCATAAGGGACAGGAGACAAGAGACCCAGTACTTC
CASSIRDRRQETQYF
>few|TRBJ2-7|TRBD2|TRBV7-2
TGTGCCAGCAGCTTAGTTAGCGGGGACCGCGAGCAGTACTTC
CASSLVSGDREQYF
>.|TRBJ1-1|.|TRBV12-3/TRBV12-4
TGTGCCAGCATACAACGGGGGAACACTGAAGCTTTCTTT
CASIQRGNTEAFF
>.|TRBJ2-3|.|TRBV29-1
TGCAGCGTTGGAGTACAGGTCCCAACAGATACGCAGTATTTT
CSVGVQVPTDTQYF
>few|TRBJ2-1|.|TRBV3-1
TGTGCCAGCAGCCAAGGTCTAGGGCCGGGTGAGCAGTTCTTC
CASSQGLGPGEQFF
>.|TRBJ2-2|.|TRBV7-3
TGTGCCAGCAGCCCCCCCGCAGGGAGAGACACCGGGGAGCTGTTTTTT
CASSPPAGRDTGELFF
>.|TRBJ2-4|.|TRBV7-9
TGTGCCAGCAGCCCCGGAGGTTCCCCAAAAAACATTCAGTACTTC
CASSPGGSPKNIQYF
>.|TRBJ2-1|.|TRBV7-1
TGTGCCAGCAGCTCCGCGTTGATCCGGGACAGGGGGCTAGCGGGAGGGAGATCCTACAATGAGCAGTTCTTC
CASSSALIRDRGLAGGRSYNEQFF
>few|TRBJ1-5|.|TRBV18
TGTGCCAGCTCCCCTACACCCCGGGACGCGGGTCAGCCCCAGCATTTT
CASSPTPRDAGQPQHF
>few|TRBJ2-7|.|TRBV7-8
TGTGCCAGCAGCTTAGCGCTTGGTGAGGAAACGATGTCGCGCTACGAGCAGTACTTC
CASSLALGEETMSRYEQYF